A single sample gave rise to the 20 T cell receptor beta chains below, sequenced in a study of blood T cell repertoires in COVID-19. TCRdb keeps only in-frame clones here, not all; method: immunoSEQ multiplex PCR. This table has 130,000 to 150,000 clones, roughly 82% appearing once. The source material was peripheral blood. The receptors were gathered from a man aged 80 or over with acute or convalescent COVID-19.

In nucleotides, the CDR3 is TGTGCCAGCAGCACCGCGGGACAGGTTGTCGAGCAGTACTTC. Encoded protein: CASSTAGQVVEQYF. The chain links TRBV5-4 to TRBJ2-7, with 8 bases aligning to TRBD1. The junction had 9 bases not matched to a gene; V was cut back by 4 bases and J by 6 bases. Germline CDR1 and CDR2: SGHNT and YYREEE (reference sequence). CDR3 length: 14 residues.

This clone appeared once. The gene calls are TRBV10-3 and TRBJ2-7; the D gene is possibly TRBD1 (6 bases). The CDR3 has 16 amino acids. Trimming left V 5 bases short and J 2 bases short, with 19 bases between. Germline CDR1 ENHRY, CDR2 SYGVKD. The CDR3 bases are TGTGCCATCAGTTCCTCGAGGGGGACGGGCGCCTACGAGCAGTACTTC. Translating it yields CAISSSRGTGAYEQYF.

V and J are TRBV19 and TRBJ1-3; tentatively, D is TRBD1 (5 bases). V gave up 5 bases and J gave up 2 bases, with 13 bases separating them. Germline CDR1 LNHDA, CDR2 SQIVND (reference sequence). This CDR3 region has 15 residues. The chain's CDR3 is CASSEQTGAGNTIYF. The CDR3, as DNA: TGTGCCAGTAGTGAACAAACAGGAGCTGGAAACACCATATATTTT.

The CDR3 coding sequence is TGTGCCAGCAGCCCCCAACAGGGGGTTAGGACTGAAGCTTTCTTT. This encodes CASSPQQGVRTEAFF. The chain recombines TRBV7-2 with TRBJ1-1, with TRBD1 identical over 8 bases. J lost 5 bases, V lost 5 bases, and 10 bases had no gene match. CDR1 and CDR2 (germline): SGHTA, FQGNSA. The CDR3 has 15 amino acids.

The chain couples TRBV9 to TRBJ2-2; 8 bases line up with TRBD1. J lost 8 bases, V lost 3 bases, and 9 bases had no gene match. The CDR3 length is 15 residues. CDR1 is SGDLS, CDR2 YYNGEE, per germline. The CDR3 sequence is CASSGDRFMLGELFF. The CDR3, as DNA: TGTGCCAGCAGCGGGGACAGGTTTATGTTAGGGGAGCTGTTTTTT.

This rearrangement joins TRBV5-1 to TRBJ2-2, with TRBD1 matching over 8 bases. With V trimmed by 2 bases and J by 5 bases, 8 bases remained unmatched. The CDR3 consists of 16 residues. The germline CDR1 and CDR2 sequences are SGHRS and YFSETQ. In nucleotides, the CDR3 is TGCGCCAGCAGCTTTCGGACAGGGACGGGAACCGGGGAGCTGTTTTTT. This sequence encodes CASSFRTGTGTGELFF.

Only a few counts were recorded for this clone. The rearrangement uses TRBV28 and TRBJ2-3; D gene uncertain. Per germline, CDR1 MDHEN and CDR2 SYDVKM. V gave up 5 bases and J gave up 3 bases, with 6 bases separating them. The CDR3 contains 12 residues. CDR3 residues: CASSPGTDTQYF. For the CDR3, the DNA is TGTGCCAGCAGTCCCGGGACAGATACGCAGTATTTT.

The chain recombines TRBV7-2 with TRBJ1-3, with no clear D. Germline values: CDR1 SGHTA, CDR2 FQGNSA. The CDR3 totals 16 residues. The V and J ends lost 2 bases and 0 bases respectively, with 11 bases between them. CDR3 loop: CASSLYPGDSGNTIYF. CDR3 DNA sequence: TGTGCCAGCAGCTTATACCCCGGGGACTCTGGAAACACCATATATTTT.

The V call is TRBV6-2 or TRBV6-3, the J call TRBJ2-6, with 11 bases identical to TRBD1. The CDR3 is 15 amino acids. Trimming took 4 bases from V and 10 from J; bases not matched to a gene: 6. Germline CDR1 and CDR2: MNHEY and SVGEGT. This CDR3 is CASSSWTGGANVLTF. As DNA, the CDR3 is TGTGCCAGCAGTTCGTGGACAGGGGGCGCGAACGTCCTGACTTTC.

The chain combines TRBV29-1 with TRBJ2-5; perhaps TRBD1 as D (6 bases). The CDR3 sequence is 13 residues long. V gave up 6 bases and J gave up 2 bases, with 13 bases separating them. Germline-derived CDR1 and CDR2 are SQVTM and ANQGSEA. This CDR3 reads CSVVPGTQETQYF. The CDR3 DNA follows: TGCAGCGTCGTGCCGGGGACACAAGAGACCCAGTACTTC.

The V and J genes are TRBV18 and TRBJ2-5; D is unresolved. V shed 4 bases and J shed 5 bases, with 8 bases lying between them. Germline V lookup: CDR1 KGHSH, CDR2 LQKENI. This CDR3 contains 12 residues. The chain's CDR3 is CASSLLEETQYF. In nucleotides, the CDR3 is TGTGCCAGCTCACTCCTCGAGGAGACCCAGTACTTC.

The chain employs TRBV6-5 and TRBJ2-1; D is perhaps TRBD2 (6 bases). The CDR3 spans 16 residues. Trimming removed 0 bases at V and 2 bases at J, with 11 bases between. Per germline, CDR1 MNHEY and CDR2 SVGAGI. CDR3 DNA: TGTGCCAGCAGTTACTCGAACGGGGAGGCCTACAATGAGCAGTTCTTC. It translates to CASSYSNGEAYNEQFF.

This clone was detected once. The chain employs TRBV6-5 and TRBJ2-2; no firm D call. Per germline, CDR1 MNHEY and CDR2 SVGAGI. V lost 2 bases and J 7 bases, leaving 11 bases between the germline ends. This CDR3 comprises 14 residues. Here the CDR3 reads CASSYRAHIGELFF. CDR3 nucleotide sequence: TGTGCCAGCAGTTACCGCGCCCATATCGGGGAGCTGTTTTTT.

The genes are TRBV5-1 and TRBJ2-1; TRBD1 matches at 7 bases. J gave up 8 bases and V 2 bases, and 4 bases lay outside the gene matches. The CDR3 spans 13 residues. Looked up from germline, CDR1 is SGHRS and CDR2 is YFSETQ. CDR3 amino acids: CASSLQGSYEQFF. The CDR3 coding sequence is TGCGCCAGCAGCTTACAGGGGAGTTATGAGCAGTTCTTC. Looking up the rest from reference TRBV5-1 and TRBJ2-1 gives the full variable domain: KAGVTQTPRYLIKTRGQQVTLSCSPISGHRSVSWYQQTPGQGLQFLFEYFSETQRNKGNFPGRFSGRQFSNSRSEMNVSTLELGDSALYLCASSLQGSYEQFFGPGTRLTVL.

This chain connects TRBV28 to TRBJ2-7; TRBD2 is a possible D gene (6 bases). Trimming removed 5 bases at V and 3 bases at J, with 14 bases between. CDR1 and CDR2 from the germline V gene are MDHEN and SYDVKM. The CDR3 contains 14 residues. CDR3 sequence (DNA): TGTGCCAGCAGTCCAGGAGGGCGCGGCTACGAGCAGTACTTC. Its translation: CASSPGGRGYEQYF.

The rearrangement joins TRBV6-4 to TRBJ2-1; no definite D call. This CDR3 has 13 amino acids. Germline-derived CDR1 and CDR2 are MRHNA and SNTAGT. The ends were cut back, 4 bases at V and 10 bases at J, with 14 bases in the middle. The CDR3 here is CASSVEASGEQFF. CDR3 in DNA: TGTGCCAGCAGTGTAGAAGCGTCTGGGGAGCAGTTCTTC.

A note on this clone: One junction end does not reproduce the germline sequence, and a read error may be involved. The chain employs TRBV5-1 and TRBJ2-3, with D tentatively TRBD1 (5 bases). The CDR3 covers 14 residues. Germline CDR1 reads SGHRS; CDR2 reads YFSETQ. Written as DNA, the CDR3 is TGCGCCGGCAGGGCCGCAGTTAGCACAGATACGCAGTATTTT. It specifies CAGRAAVSTDTQYF.

The chain joins TRBV2 to TRBJ2-1, with TRBD2 matching 9 bases. With V trimmed by 11 bases and J by 5 bases, 13 bases remained unmatched. Germline CDR1 is SNHLY and CDR2 is FYNNEI. CDR3 length: 15 amino acids. The DNA of the CDR3 is TGTGCCCCCCAAAGCGGGAGGCCTTTGGACAATGAGCAGTTCTTC. Its protein product is CAPQSGRPLDNEQFF.

This clone was counted between two and nine times. This chain uses TRBV11-2 with TRBJ2-1, with 13 bases lining up with TRBD2. This CDR3 is 18 amino acids long. V was pared by 1 base and J by 5 bases, with 8 bases of the junction left unmatched. Per germline, CDR1 SGHAT and CDR2 FQNNGV. For the CDR3, the DNA is TGTGCCAGCAGCTTAGGTCGACTAGCGGGGGGCCGAAACAATGAGCAGTTCTTC. It is translated as CASSLGRLAGGRNNEQFF.

CDR3 sequence: CASSFTLRTGGSAETQYF. The CDR3 DNA sequence: TGTGCCAGCAGCTTTACTCTTCGGACAGGGGGATCTGCAGAGACCCAGTACTTC. The J gene is TRBJ2-5, the V gene TRBV5-4, with 10 nucleotides matching TRBD1. Losses at the gene ends were 2 bases for V and 4 bases for J; bases not matched to a gene: 14. This CDR3 region has 18 residues. Germline assignment: CDR1 SGHNT and CDR2 YYREEE (reference sequence). Combining the CDR3 with reference TRBV5-4 and TRBJ2-5 gives the whole variable domain ETGVTQSPTHLIKTRGQQVTLRCSSQSGHNTVSWYQQALGQGPQFIFQYYREEENGRGNFPPRFSGLQFPNYSSELNVNALELDDSALYLCASSFTLRTGGSAETQYFGPGTRLLVL.